These T cell receptor beta chains were read from a single sample in a study of CD8 T cells in ankylosing spondylitis. A single record per CDR3 protein comes from TCRdb applying MiXCR to the 5' RACE reads. The data contain under 550,000 distinct CDR3 sequences, 25% to 30% of them singletons. Sequencing was done on a sample of blood, either unsorted or a sorted T cell fraction (not recorded which). The receptor set was obtained from a male donor with ankylosing spondylitis. Each CDR3 is given with its conserved first and last residue. A D gene is named only where the DNA matches it firmly. A row's size may be missing; if present it is once, few, many or a size class.

size | D | J | V | DNA | CDR3
few | TRBD1 | TRBJ1-2 | TRBV7-2 | TGTGCCAGCAGCTCCCAGGGGGCAGGTCGTGGCTACACCTTC | CASSSQGAGRGYTF
NA | NA | TRBJ2-7 | TRBV18 | TGTGCCAGCACTCCGGGACTGGACTCCTACGAGCAGTACTTC | CASTPGLDSYEQYF
NA | TRBD1 | TRBJ1-1 | TRBV5-1 | TGCGCCAGCAGCTTGGATGGACAGGTGAACACTGAAGCTTTCTTT | CASSLDGQVNTEAFF
NA | NA | TRBJ2-2 | TRBV29-1 | TGCAGCGCTGCGACATCCGGGGCCTCCGGGGAGCTGTTTTTT | CSAATSGASGELFF
many | NA | TRBJ1-1 | TRBV7-9 | TGTGCCAGCAGCTTAGAAAACATGAACACTGAAGCTTTCTTT | CASSLENMNTEAFF
few | NA | TRBJ1-4 | TRBV5-1 | TGCGCCAGCAGCCAAATCCCGGGACAATCGGAAAAACTGTTTTTT | CASSQIPGQSEKLFF
few | TRBD1 | TRBJ2-4 | TRBV5-1 | TGCGCCAGCAGCCTAAGACAGGGGGGGGCCCAGAACATTCAGTACTTC | CASSLRQGGAQNIQYF
few | TRBD1 | TRBJ1-1 | TRBV4-2 | TGTGCCAGCAGCCAGGTCTCCGGGACAGGGGCCCTTACGGCTTTCTTT | CASSQVSGTGALTAFF
NA | TRBD2 | TRBJ2-1 | TRBV5-1 | TGCGCCAGCATGGGACTAGCGGGAGATCGGGAGCAGTTCTTC | CASMGLAGDREQFF
NA | NA | TRBJ1-1 | TRBV5-1 | TGCGCCAGCAGCTTGTTGGGGGGCCGGAACACTGAAGCTTTCTTT | CASSLLGGRNTEAFF
few | TRBD2 | TRBJ2-3 | TRBV5-1 | TGCGCCAGCAGCACCCGGGGGGACGATACGCAGTATTTT | CASSTRGDDTQYF
few | TRBD1 | TRBJ1-6 | TRBV7-2 | TGTGCCAGCAGCCTCCGACAGGGATTTTCACCCCTCCACTTT | CASSLRQGFSPLHF
NA | NA | TRBJ2-2 | TRBV20-1 | TGCAGTGCTAGAGACCGAAGGGGCGGGGAGCTGTTTTTT | CSARDRRGGELFF
NA | NA | TRBJ1-1 | TRBV5-6 | TGTGCCAGCAGCCGAAGGAGGAACACTGAAGCTTTCTTT | CASSRRRNTEAFF
NA | TRBD2 | TRBJ2-2 | TRBV20-1 | TGCAGTGCTAGACCTAGCGGCACCGGGGAGCTGTTTTTT | CSARPSGTGELFF
NA | NA | TRBJ2-1 | TRBV20-1 | TGCAGTGCTAGAGGGCAGTCCTTTTCCTACAATGAGCAGTTCTTC | CSARGQSFSYNEQFF
NA | NA | TRBJ2-3 | TRBV29-1 | TGCAGCGTTGCCCGACGGAGATCCATAAGTCCAGATACGCAGTATTTT | CSVARRRSISPDTQYF
NA | TRBD2 | TRBJ2-7 | TRBV6-1 | TGTGCCGGCAGGCTAGCGGAATCCTACGAGCAGTACTTC | CAGRLAESYEQYF
NA | NA | TRBJ2-3 | TRBV5-1 | TGCGCCAGCAGCCCCACGGAACGCCTCACAGATACGCAGTATTTT | CASSPTERLTDTQYF
NA | NA | TRBJ2-5 | TRBV5-1 | TGCGCCAGCAGCTTGCGGGGGCTCATCGGAGAGACCCAGTACTTC | CASSLRGLIGETQYF
NA | TRBD1 | TRBJ2-1 | TRBV5-6 | TGTGCCAGCAGCCGCGACAGGGGGGATGAGCAGTTCTTC | CASSRDRGDEQFF
NA | NA | TRBJ1-1 | TRBV28 | TGTGCCAGCAGCTCCACGGCCCAGACTGAAGCTTTCTTT | CASSSTAQTEAFF
NA | TRBD1 | TRBJ2-5 | TRBV5-1 | TGCGCCAGCACCCGACAGGGTCCTCCAGAGACCCAGTACTTC | CASTRQGPPETQYF
NA | NA | TRBJ2-1 | TRBV4-2 | TGTGCCAGCAGCCAAGATAGGCGCCGACGGAATGAGCAGTTCTTC | CASSQDRRRRNEQFF
NA | TRBD1 | TRBJ2-2 | TRBV7-2 | TGTGCCAGCAGCCCGAATGGACAGGCGAACACCGGGGAGCTGTTTTTT | CASSPNGQANTGELFF
NA | NA | TRBJ2-3 | TRBV20-1 | TGCAGTGCTAGAGTGGACACCCCAGATACGCAGTATTTT | CSARVDTPDTQYF
NA | NA | TRBJ1-1 | TRBV27 | TGTGCCAGCAGACCCTGGGCCAGGGAGGGTGAAGCTTTCTTT | CASRPWAREGEAFF
few | TRBD1 | TRBJ1-4 | TRBV2 | TGTGCCAGCAGTAATCCCCGGGACAGAATTATAGAAAAACTGTTTTTT | CASSNPRDRIIEKLFF